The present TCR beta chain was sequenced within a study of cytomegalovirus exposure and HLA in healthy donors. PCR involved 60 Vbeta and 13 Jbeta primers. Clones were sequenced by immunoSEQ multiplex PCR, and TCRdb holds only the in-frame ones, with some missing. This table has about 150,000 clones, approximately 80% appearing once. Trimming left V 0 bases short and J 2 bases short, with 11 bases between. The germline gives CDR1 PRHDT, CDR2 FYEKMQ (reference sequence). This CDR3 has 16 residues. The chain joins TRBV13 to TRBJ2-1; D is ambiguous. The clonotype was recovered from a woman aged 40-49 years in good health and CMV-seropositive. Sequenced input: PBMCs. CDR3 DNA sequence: TGTGCCAGCAGCTTAGGCGGTAGTATCACCTACAATGAGCAGTTCTTC. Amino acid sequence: CASSLGGSITYNEQFF. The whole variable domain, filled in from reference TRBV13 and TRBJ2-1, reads AAGVIQSPRHLIKEKRETATLKCYPIPRHDTVYWYQQGPGQDPQFLISFYEKMQSDKGSIPDRFSAQQFSDYHSELNMSSLELGDSALYFCASSLGGSITYNEQFFGPGTRLTVL.